Below are 24 T cell receptor beta chains sequenced from a single sample in a study of blood T cell repertoires in COVID-19. Assay used: immunoSEQ multiplex PCR; TCRdb lists only in-frame clones, some missing. The sample includes around 270,000 clones, about 90% of them seen just once. Material for sequencing was peripheral blood. These receptors all come from a young adult with COVID-19, enrolled during active disease.

This chain links TRBV9 with TRBJ2-1; D is perhaps TRBD2 (6 bases). Trimming removed 2 bases from V and 8 bases from J, with 17 bases in between. The CDR3 consists of 15 residues. Germline V gene sequence: CDR1 SGDLS, CDR2 YYNGEE. In nucleotides, the CDR3 is TGTGCCAGCAGCGTCGGGACTGGATACGGGGATGAGCAGTTCTTC. Translated: CASSVGTGYGDEQFF.

The chain uses TRBV29-1 and TRBJ2-5; the D gene is possibly TRBD1 (6 bases). This CDR3 is built from 13 residues. Germline V gene lookup returns CDR1 SQVTM and CDR2 ANQGSEA. The ends were cut back, 6 bases at V and 4 bases at J, with 15 bases in the middle. CDR3 DNA sequence: TGCAGCGTGGACTGGGGGCGAGGAGAGACCCAGTACTTC. Protein product: CSVDWGRGETQYF.

The chain carries TRBV6-5 and TRBJ2-4; D may be TRBD2 (6 bases). CDR3 length equals 14 residues. Looked up from germline, CDR1 is MNHEY and CDR2 is SVGAGI. Trimming cost V 2 bases and J 7 bases, with 12 bases left between them. In DNA form, the CDR3 reads TGTGCCAGCAGTTACACCGATGGGGGGAACATTCAGTACTTC. It codes for CASSYTDGGNIQYF.

The chain carries TRBV29-1 and TRBJ2-1; possibly TRBD1 for D (5 bases). The V gene's germline CDR1 is SQVTM and CDR2 ANQGSEA. Trimming stripped 8 bases from V and 2 bases from J, with 16 bases between. The length of the CDR3 is 14 residues. CDR3 protein: CSPSGSGTYNEQFF. The CDR3 nucleotides read TGCAGCCCTTCAGGGTCGGGCACCTACAATGAGCAGTTCTTC.

The chain links TRBV12-5 to TRBJ2-5; TRBD2 is a possible D gene (6 bases). The ends were cut back, 7 bases at V and 5 bases at J, with 29 bases in the middle. Germline-derived CDR1 and CDR2 are LGHNT and FRNRAP. The CDR3 runs to 18 residues. The CDR3 sequence is CASVSTPTGRGGWETQYF. CDR3 DNA: TGTGCTAGTGTTTCAACCCCCACAGGAAGAGGAGGGTGGGAGACCCAGTACTTC.

The chain is built from TRBV4-1 and TRBJ2-5, with D possibly TRBD1 on 6 matching bases. This CDR3 has 14 residues. With 1 base removed from V and 3 bases from J, the gap between germline ends came to 9 bases. From germline, CDR1 is MGHRA and CDR2 YSYEKL. In nucleotides, the CDR3 is TGCGCCAGCAGCCAAGGGGCAGGGGAAGAGACCCAGTACTTC. This encodes CASSQGAGEETQYF.

This clone was recorded once. V usage is TRBV2 and J usage is TRBJ2-7, with D perhaps matching TRBD2 (6 bases). This CDR3 is 13 amino acids long. The ends were cut back, 3 bases at V and 5 bases at J, with 11 bases in the middle. Germline V lookup: CDR1 SNHLY, CDR2 FYNNEI. In DNA, the CDR3 is TGTGCCAGCAGTGATACCGGGAGCCACGAGCAGTACTTC. Its translation: CASSDTGSHEQYF.

This chain uses TRBV7-2 with TRBJ1-2; TRBD1 might be the D (5 bases). In germline, CDR1 is SGHTA, CDR2 FQGNSA. The length of the CDR3 is 18 residues. V was trimmed by 1 base and J by 3 bases, leaving 21 bases between them. CDR3 residues: CASSLVPRQAGRDYGYTF. The CDR3 coding sequence is TGTGCCAGCAGCTTAGTTCCCCGTCAAGCAGGGAGGGACTATGGCTACACCTTC.

V gene TRBV19 combines with J gene TRBJ2-7, with TRBD1 identical over 11 bases. The CDR3 runs 14 residues. The V and J ends lost 8 bases and 2 bases, in that order; junction bases with no gene match: 5. The germline CDR1 and CDR2 sequences are LNHDA and SQIVND (reference sequence). The CDR3 bases are TGTGCCAGTTCGCCGGGACAGGGGGCCTACGAGCAGTACTTC. It translates to CASSPGQGAYEQYF.

The rearrangement joins TRBV30 to TRBJ1-4; no clear D gene. V was cut by 6 bases and J by 7 bases, with 21 bases left in between. The V gene's germline CDR1 is GTSNPN and CDR2 SVGIG (reference sequence). This CDR3 is built from 15 residues. CDR3 DNA sequence: TGTGCCTGCACATCTCTCGGGTCTCACGGTGAAAAACTGTTTTTT. Translation gives CACTSLGSHGEKLFF. The variable domain in full, completed from reference TRBV30 and TRBJ1-4, reads SQTIHQWPATLVQPVGSPLSLECTVEGTSNPNLYWYRQAAGRGLQLLFYSVGIGQISSEVPQNLSASRPQDRQFILSSKKLLLSDSGFYLCACTSLGSHGEKLFFGSGTQLSVL.

CDR3 in DNA: TGTGCCAGCAGCTTAACGGGGTACCGAGAGGAAAAACTGTTTTTT. Translated: CASSLTGYREEKLFF. The chain employs TRBV13 and TRBJ1-4; D is unresolved. The CDR3 is made up of 15 amino acids. V lost 2 bases and J 8 bases, leaving 15 bases between the germline ends. Germline V lookup: CDR1 PRHDT, CDR2 FYEKMQ (reference sequence). Based on the CDR3 plus reference TRBV13 and TRBJ1-4, the full variable domain is AAGVIQSPRHLIKEKRETATLKCYPIPRHDTVYWYQQGPGQDPQFLISFYEKMQSDKGSIPDRFSAQQFSDYHSELNMSSLELGDSALYFCASSLTGYREEKLFFGSGTQLSVL.

J is TRBJ1-5 and V is TRBV2; D not certain. Germline CDR1 SNHLY, CDR2 FYNNEI. V lost 4 bases to trimming and J lost 0 bases, with 10 bases between them. The CDR3 has 15 residues. Written as DNA, the CDR3 is TGTGCCAGCAGTGTCTGGGCAGGTAGCAATCAGCCCCAGCATTTT. It yields the protein CASSVWAGSNQPQHF.

The V gene is TRBV4-2, the J gene TRBJ1-4; D remains ambiguous. V lost 0 bases to trimming and J lost 10 bases, with 6 bases between them. Germline assignment: CDR1 LGHNA and CDR2 YNFKEQ. The CDR3 runs 12 residues. The CDR3 region is CASSQDFRKLFF. CDR3 coding DNA: TGTGCCAGCAGCCAAGACTTCCGAAAACTGTTTTTT.

V gene TRBV27 combines with J gene TRBJ2-7; 8 bases are shared with TRBD2. The germline V gene has CDR1 MNHEY and CDR2 SMNVEV (reference sequence). J lost 4 bases, V lost 5 bases, and 1 base had no gene match. This CDR3 is 12 amino acids long. Written as DNA, the CDR3 is TGTGCCAGCAGTAGCGGGAGTTACGAGCAGTACTTC. Amino acid sequence: CASSSGSYEQYF.

The genes are TRBV5-1 and TRBJ2-3, with 11 bases that match TRBD2. CDR3 length: 16 residues. CDR1 and CDR2 from the germline V gene are SGHRS and YFSETQ. The J segment lost 0 bases and the V segment lost 4 bases, leaving 4 bases of the junction unmatched. CDR3 sequence: CASSPWTSGSTDTQYF. The CDR3 coding sequence is TGCGCCAGCAGCCCATGGACTAGCGGGAGCACAGATACGCAGTATTTT.

The chain couples TRBV6-1 to TRBJ2-2, with D perhaps TRBD2 (6 bases). V was trimmed by 0 bases and J by 2 bases, leaving 16 bases between them. Germline CDR1 and CDR2: MNHNS and SASEGT. The CDR3 has 18 residues. CDR3 in amino acids: CASSEAPGVRLNTGELFF. CDR3 DNA sequence: TGTGCCAGCAGTGAAGCCCCGGGAGTACGATTAAACACCGGGGAGCTGTTTTTT.

The V call is TRBV6-5, the J call TRBJ2-7; a possible D gene is TRBD1 (7 bases). Trimming cost V 8 bases and J 0 bases, with 14 bases left between them. This CDR3 is built from 14 residues. Germline-derived CDR1 and CDR2 are MNHEY and SVGAGI. The CDR3 DNA sequence: TGTGCCAGCGGAGGGGGCAGAAGCTCCTACGAGCAGTACTTC. This translates into CASGGGRSSYEQYF.

This chain uses TRBV5-8 with TRBJ1-5, with 7 bases matching TRBD1. This CDR3 has 15 amino acids. Germline V lookup: CDR1 SGHTS, CDR2 YDEGEE. J gave up 5 bases and V 4 bases, and 9 bases lay outside the gene matches. CDR3 sequence (DNA): TGTGCCAGCAGCGAGCCAGGGGGGCGTCATCAGCCCCAGCATTTT. It codes for CASSEPGGRHQPQHF.

The chain combines TRBV5-3 with TRBJ2-7; possible D gene TRBD2, 6 bases. TRBV5-3 is classed as an ORF, of uncertain function. V dropped 7 bases and J dropped 9 bases, with 17 bases sitting between them. This CDR3 comprises 12 residues. CDR3 in amino acids: CARGKTSCAQYF. The CDR3 nucleotides read TGTGCCAGAGGGAAGACTAGTTGCGCGCAGTACTTC.

The V call is TRBV6-5, the J call TRBJ1-1, with a weak D call TRBD1 (5 bases). The CDR3 has 15 residues. V shed 8 bases and J shed 0 bases, with 16 bases lying between them. Germline values: CDR1 MNHEY, CDR2 SVGAGI. The CDR3 loop is CASQSSVDMNTEAFF. The CDR3 coding sequence is TGTGCCAGCCAATCCTCAGTGGACATGAACACTGAAGCTTTCTTT.

In this sample, this clone turned up once. This chain joins TRBV7-9 and TRBJ2-1, with 11 bases lining up with TRBD2. This CDR3 has 16 residues. J lost 6 bases, V lost 1 base, and 5 bases had no gene match. Germline assignment: CDR1 SEHNR and CDR2 FQNEAQ (reference sequence). The CDR3 nucleotides are TGTGCCAGCAGCTTAGGTGTGGGGACTAGCGGCAATGAGCAGTTCTTC. Translating gives CASSLGVGTSGNEQFF.

This chain links TRBV13 with TRBJ2-3; 7 positions agree with TRBD2. In germline, CDR1 is PRHDT, CDR2 FYEKMQ (reference sequence). The junction had 7 bases not matched to a gene; V was cut back by 1 base and J by 0 bases. This CDR3 is 17 amino acids long. The CDR3 DNA follows: TGTGCCAGCAGCTTAGATTGGGCTAGCGGCAGCACAGATACGCAGTATTTT. Encoded protein: CASSLDWASGSTDTQYF. The variable domain in full, with the rest retrieved from reference TRBV13 and TRBJ2-3, is AAGVIQSPRHLIKEKRETATLKCYPIPRHDTVYWYQQGPGQDPQFLISFYEKMQSDKGSIPDRFSAQQFSDYHSELNMSSLELGDSALYFCASSLDWASGSTDTQYFGPGTRLTVL.

This clone has a handful of counts. The chain joins TRBV29-1 to TRBJ2-5; D is undetermined. This CDR3 contains 10 residues. The V end was cut by 2 bases, the J end by 10 bases, with 8 bases between. CDR1 SQVTM and CDR2 ANQGSEA come from the germline V gene. The CDR3 nucleotides are TGCAGCGTTGAATACCCTAACCAGTACTTC. Translation gives CSVEYPNQYF.

The V call is TRBV12-3 or TRBV12-4, the J call TRBJ2-7; 7 bases agree with TRBD2. The junction had 12 bases not matched to a gene; V was cut back by 8 bases and J by 8 bases. CDR3 length: 13 residues. CDR3 region: CASGASGVTQQYF. CDR3 sequence (DNA): TGTGCCAGCGGGGCTAGCGGAGTGACTCAGCAGTACTTC.